This T cell receptor (beta chain) is from a study of shared clonotypes between healthy human individuals. Naivety among CD8 cells was defined by CD45RO negativity and positive CCR7 selection, thereby excluding terminally differentiated effector memory CD45RA+ cells. The table lists this clone with a few counts. Original handling: Filtering differed for immunoSEQ, which gave only junction sequences without quality scores. TCRdb's copy holds only in-frame clones and misses some; the assay was immunoSEQ multiplex PCR. The DNA was the basis for D and trimming; V, J and clone size are from that table. The data contain roughly 590,000 clones, 95% to 96% of them singletons. From germline, CDR1 is SQVTM and CDR2 ANQGSEA. The CDR3 has 17 amino acids. After removal of 1 base from V and 1 base from J, the junction contained 6 bases not matched to a gene.

The sample comprised naive CD8+ T cells sorted from blood. The TCR was taken from a woman aged 25-40 years in good health. The rearrangement uses TRBV29-1 and TRBJ2-3, with TRBD2 matching over 12 bases. The DNA of the CDR3 is TGCAGCGTTGAAGGCCACCGACTAGCGGGGGGCACAGATACGCAGTATTTT. It codes for CSVEGHRLAGGTDTQYF.